The 10 T cell receptor beta chains below come from one sample, sequenced in a study of T cell clonality in common variable immunodeficiency. Here immunoSEQ multiplex PCR was the method, and the copy in TCRdb shows in-frame clones only, minus some. This repertoire lists about 32,000 clones without singletons; around a tenth sits in the top ten. Sequenced: peripheral blood mononuclear cells. The receptors here all came from a person aged 18-69 years in good health.

This clone was detected only a few times. The CDR3 end falls 3 residues outside the read, so it is completed with the germline J gene. The chain carries TRBV18 and TRBJ2-1; maybe TRBD1 (5 bases). The CDR3 runs 13 residues. Trimming removed 3 bases from V and 9 bases from J, with 12 bases in between. Germline lookup yields CDR1 KGHSH and CDR2 LQKENI. CDR3 DNA, as far as it was read: TGTGCCAGCTCACCCAGGGAATTCGGTGAG. Protein: CASSPREFGE. The whole CDR3 is CASSPREFGEQFF.

The CDR3 sequence: CASSLFKQPDSPLFF. CDR3 DNA, as far as it was read: TGTGCCAGCAGCTTATTCAAACAGCCAGATTCACCG. This chain links TRBV7-3 with TRBJ2-2; D gene ambiguous. The read terminates 3 residues before the CDR3 end, so the remaining end is supplied by the germline J gene. Germline-derived CDR1 and CDR2 are SGHTA and FQGTGA. This CDR3 has 15 residues.

This clone was found many times. The DNA ends 3 residues before the CDR3 does, and the rest of the CDR3 is filled in from the germline J gene. The genes are TRBV18 and TRBJ2-7; a weak D match, TRBD1 (5 bases). Germline CDR1 and CDR2: KGHSH and LQKENI. V gave up 4 bases and J gave up 2 bases, with 9 bases separating them. CDR3 length equals 13 residues. The CDR3 is CASSRRGTYEQYF. CDR3 DNA (partial): TGTGCCAGCTCACGTAGGGGCACCTACGAG.

This clone was detected ten times or more. The read halts 3 residues ahead of the CDR3 end, with the missing end drawn from the germline J gene. The chain is built from TRBV5-1 and TRBJ2-1; 7 nucleotides line up with TRBD2. Germline-derived CDR1 and CDR2 are SGHRS and YFSETQ. The CDR3 runs to 14 residues. The V gene end was trimmed by 7 bases and the J gene end by 4 bases; junction bases not matched to a gene: 8. This CDR3 reads CASAVGGGYNEQFF. The CDR3 bases that were read are TGCGCCAGCGCGGTGGGGGGAGGGTACAATGAG.

This clone was observed at least ten times. The sequence runs out 3 residues before the end of the CDR3; the remainder is reconstructed from the germline J gene. V is TRBV18 and J is TRBJ1-4; 8 bases match TRBD1. Germline CDR1 KGHSH, CDR2 LQKENI. The V and J ends lost 1 base and 6 bases, in that order; junction bases with no gene match: 4. This CDR3 is 15 amino acids long. The CDR3 protein is CASSPRQGRDEKLFF. The DNA read from the CDR3 is TGTGCCAGCTCACCACGACAGGGGCGGGATGAAAAA.

This clone was found many times. The CDR3 end lies 3 residues beyond the end of the read and is filled in from the germline J gene. The chain has TRBV20-1 and TRBJ2-3; D may be TRBD1 (5 bases). The CDR3 runs to 14 residues. Deletions cut 3 bases from V and 6 bases from J, with 16 bases between. The germline V gene has CDR1 DFQATT and CDR2 SNEGSKA (reference sequence). This CDR3 is CSARVPRVGDTQYF. The part of the CDR3 DNA that was read is TGCAGTGCTAGGGTACCCAGGGTGGGGGATACG.

In the case of this clone: The observed sequence ends 3 residues before the CDR3 terminus, with the missing tail filled in from the germline J gene. This chain uses TRBV6-4 with TRBJ1-2, with D perhaps TRBD1 (5 bases). The CDR3 has 13 residues. The germline gives CDR1 MRHNA, CDR2 SNTAGT. Trimming removed 6 bases from V and 5 bases from J, with 13 bases in between. The CDR3 here is CASRRGDRYGYTF. CDR3 DNA, as far as it was read: TGTGCCAGCAGAAGGGGTGACAGATATGGC.

This clone was observed at least ten times. The CDR3 DNA, read in part, is TGCAGCGTTGCCCCCGGACTGAGCCGTAGGGGGAGCACAGATACG. It specifies CSVAPGLSRRGSTDT. The full CDR3 is CSVAPGLSRRGSTDTQYF. This rearrangement joins TRBV29-1 to TRBJ2-3; D possibly corresponds to TRBD1 (6 bases). The read is 3 residues too short to cover the CDR3 end, so that end is filled in from the germline J gene. Germline CDR1 reads SQVTM; CDR2 reads ANQGSEA. The CDR3 sequence is 18 residues long. V was shortened by 4 bases and J by 0 bases, with 23 bases between the two germline ends.

This clone was recorded at least ten times. Coverage ceases 3 residues before the CDR3 finishes, and the germline J gene fills in the end. The chain employs TRBV20-1 and TRBJ2-1, with 10 bases fitting TRBD2. Germline V CDR1 and CDR2: DFQATT, SNEGSKA (reference sequence). V dropped 6 bases and J dropped 7; count of bases not matched to a gene: 9. The CDR3 is 14 amino acids. CDR3 amino acids: CSAQVVSGGNEQFF. Partial CDR3 DNA: TGCAGTGCCCAGGTGGTTAGCGGGGGGAATGAG.

This clone was found a few times. The CDR3 goes on 3 residues after the read ends, and that part is filled in from the germline J gene. The chain combines TRBV7-9 with TRBJ2-4, with D uncertain. V shed 8 bases and J shed 8 bases, with 10 bases lying between them. This CDR3 has 11 amino acids. Looked up from germline, CDR1 is SEHNR and CDR2 is FQNEAQ (reference sequence). The sequenced CDR3 bases are TGTGCCAGCGAGGTCCGGGACATT. Translated: CASEVRDI. The full CDR3 protein is CASEVRDIQYF. Full variable domain (rest looked up from reference TRBV7-9 and TRBJ2-4): DTGVSQNPRHKITKRGQNVTFRCDPISEHNRLYWYRQTLGQGPEFLTYFQNEAQLEKSRLLSDRFSAERPKGSFSTLEIQRTEQGDSAMYLCASEVRDIQYFGAGTRLSVL.